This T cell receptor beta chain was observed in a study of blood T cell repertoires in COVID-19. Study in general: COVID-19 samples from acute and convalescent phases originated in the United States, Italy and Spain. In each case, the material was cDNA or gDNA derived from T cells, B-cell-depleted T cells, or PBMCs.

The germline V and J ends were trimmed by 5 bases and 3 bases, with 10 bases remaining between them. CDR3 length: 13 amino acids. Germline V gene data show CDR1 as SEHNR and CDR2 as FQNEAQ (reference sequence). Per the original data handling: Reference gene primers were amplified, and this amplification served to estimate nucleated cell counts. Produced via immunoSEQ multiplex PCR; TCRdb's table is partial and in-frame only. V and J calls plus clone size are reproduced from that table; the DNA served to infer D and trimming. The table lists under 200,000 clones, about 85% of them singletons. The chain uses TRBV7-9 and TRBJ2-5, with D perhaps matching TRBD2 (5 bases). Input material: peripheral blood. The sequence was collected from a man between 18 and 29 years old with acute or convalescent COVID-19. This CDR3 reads CASSPPAEETQYF. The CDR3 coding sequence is TGTGCCAGCAGCCCCCCAGCGGAAGAGACCCAGTACTTC.